Listed below are T cell receptor beta chains from one sample, sequenced in a study of blood T cells in healthy people across ages. TCRdb analysed the 5' RACE reads with MiXCR anew, one entry per CDR3 protein. The top ten clones hold about 3% of a sample with around 780,000 distinct CDR3 sequences, more than 25% of them seen once. These data were also reused for a study on T cells of mothers and their children.

Sample: blood. These receptors were collected from a boy younger than 18 in good health. CDR3s include the opening cysteine and the closing phenylalanine or tryptophan. A D gene is named only where the DNA matches it firmly. Only some rows state a clone size, as once, few, many or a class for expanded clones.

v_call	clone_size	j_call	d_call	cdr3_aa	cdr3_nt
TRBV12-3/TRBV12-4	-	TRBJ2-7	TRBD1	CASSSAGGGSYEQYF	TGTGCCAGCAGCTCAGCAGGGGGTGGAAGCTACGAGCAGTACTTC
TRBV28	few	TRBJ2-7	-	CASSLNAYEQYF	TGTGCCAGCAGTTTAAACGCCTACGAGCAGTACTTC
TRBV20-1	once	TRBJ2-3	TRBD2	CSATRRLAVSTDTQYF	TGCAGTGCTACCCGTCGACTAGCGGTCAGCACAGATACGCAGTATTTT
TRBV27	few	TRBJ2-7	TRBD2	CASSPGGASREQYF	TGTGCCAGCAGTCCCGGGGGGGCCTCACGCGAGCAGTACTTC
TRBV5-1	once	TRBJ1-2	-	CASSVGTLDNYGYTF	TGCGCCAGCAGTGTTGGAACGCTAGATAACTATGGCTACACCTTC
TRBV7-9	-	TRBJ2-1	TRBD2	CASKKTSGGYYNEQFF	TGTGCCAGCAAGAAGACTAGCGGGGGTTACTACAATGAGCAGTTCTTC
TRBV2	-	TRBJ2-7	TRBD2	CASSTSGGEQYF	TGTGCCAGCTCGACTAGCGGGGGCGAGCAGTACTTC
TRBV2	-	TRBJ2-5	-	CASSGDLTQETQYF	TGTGCCAGCAGTGGGGACCTTACCCAAGAGACCCAGTACTTC
TRBV28	few	TRBJ1-4	-	CASSSTWRPAFF	TGTGCCAGCAGTTCCACCTGGCGGCCTGCATTTTTT
TRBV6-1	once	TRBJ1-1	-	CASSDAGFNTEAFF	TGTGCCAGCAGTGATGCAGGTTTTAACACTGAAGCTTTCTTT
TRBV2	-	TRBJ2-1	TRBD2	CASSEEREYNEQFF	TGTGCCAGCAGTGAGGAGCGGGAGTACAATGAGCAGTTCTTC